This entry is about one T cell receptor beta chain. Study processing details: Reference gene primer amplification gave nucleated cell count estimates. Some clones are missing from TCRdb's copy, which holds only in-frame ones; the method was immunoSEQ multiplex PCR. The V and J calls and clone size are taken from that table; D and trimming were inferred from the DNA. The sample has 100,000 to 150,000 clones; about four fifths are singletons. The CDR3 loop spans 15 amino acids. V was pared by 3 bases and J by 0 bases, with 1 base of the junction left unmatched. CDR1 and CDR2 from the germline V gene are SGDLS and YYNGEE. The sample comes from a study of blood T cell repertoires in COVID-19. Turning to the study itself: COVID-19 samples from acute and convalescent phases originated in the United States, Italy and Spain.

Sequenced sample: peripheral blood. The clonotype originates from a woman aged 60-75 years with active or convalescent COVID-19. V and J are TRBV9 and TRBJ1-4; 8 bases fit TRBD1. The CDR3 DNA reads TGTGCCAGCAGCGCGGGACAGGCAACTAATGAAAAACTGTTTTTT. The encoded protein is CASSAGQATNEKLFF.